Below, 23 T cell receptor beta chains from the same sample are listed, as sequenced in a study of cytomegalovirus exposure and HLA in healthy donors. PCR used 60 Vbeta primers and 13 Jbeta primers. Only in-frame clones appear in the TCRdb table, and some are missing; sequencing was by immunoSEQ multiplex PCR. The table has about 150,000 clones, about three quarters seen once. Sequenced input: PBMCs. The receptors originated from a man in his forties or fifties in good health and CMV-seropositive.

The V gene is TRBV19, the J gene TRBJ2-3; 11 bases fit TRBD2. Germline V gene lookup returns CDR1 LNHDA and CDR2 SQIVND (reference sequence). The CDR3 extends over 16 amino acids. Trimming took 5 bases from V and 6 from J; bases not matched to a gene: 10. Here the CDR3 reads CASSLLAGGGSDTQYF. In DNA, the CDR3 is TGTGCCAGTAGTCTCCTAGCGGGAGGCGGGTCGGATACGCAGTATTTT.

The chain recombines TRBV5-1 with TRBJ2-2; weak D call: TRBD2 (6 bases). CDR3 length: 14 residues. Germline V lookup: CDR1 SGHRS, CDR2 YFSETQ. Trimming left V 2 bases short and J 5 bases short, with 10 bases between. The CDR3 here is CASSFTSTTGELFF. CDR3 coding DNA: TGCGCCAGCAGCTTCACTAGCACAACCGGGGAGCTGTTTTTT.

The chain couples TRBV28 to TRBJ1-1; 10 nucleotides align to TRBD1. Germline V gene sequence: CDR1 MDHEN, CDR2 SYDVKM. The CDR3 contains 17 residues. The V and J ends lost 7 bases and 6 bases, in that order; junction bases with no gene match: 17. This CDR3 reads CASTTRPLTGGRPEAFF. In DNA, the CDR3 is TGTGCCAGCACCACTAGACCCTTGACAGGGGGCAGGCCTGAAGCTTTCTTT.

Only a few counts were recorded for this clone. The DNA for the CDR3 is TGTGCCAGCAGCGCCGGGACAGCCAACTATGGCTACACCTTC. Residues: CASSAGTANYGYTF. J is TRBJ1-2 and V is TRBV7-2; 7 nucleotides match TRBD1. CDR1 SGHTA and CDR2 FQGNSA come from the germline V gene. CDR3 length equals 14 residues. Losses at the gene ends were 5 bases for V and 2 bases for J; bases not matched to a gene: 5.

A single count supports this clone. This chain joins TRBV6-5 and TRBJ2-3; D remains unclear. CDR1 and CDR2 from the germline V gene are MNHEY and SVGAGI. This CDR3 comprises 12 residues. V was clipped by 5 bases and J by 3 bases, with 6 bases between them. In nucleotides, the CDR3 is TGTGCCAGCAGTCCTCGTACAGATACGCAGTATTTT. Translated: CASSPRTDTQYF.

The CDR3 region has the DNA TGCAGCGTCGGGACAGGGGTGTACCAAGAGACCCAGTACTTC. Its protein is CSVGTGVYQETQYF. The chain employs TRBV29-1 and TRBJ2-5, with 10 bases that match TRBD1. V shed 6 bases, J shed 0 bases, and the junction held 4 bases outside the gene matches. The CDR3 length is 14 residues. Germline CDR1 SQVTM, CDR2 ANQGSEA.

The chain uses TRBV6-6 and TRBJ1-2; a possible D gene is TRBD1 (6 bases). Per the germline V gene, CDR1 is MNHNY and CDR2 is SVGAGI (reference sequence). This CDR3 region has 14 residues. V was shortened by 6 bases and J by 3 bases, with 14 bases between the two germline ends. The DNA of the CDR3 is TGTGCCAGCAGGGTAGGAACAGGGTACTATGGCTACACCTTC. This encodes CASRVGTGYYGYTF.

The J gene is TRBJ2-7, the V gene TRBV7-9, with a weak D call TRBD1 (5 bases). Germline CDR1 and CDR2: SEHNR and FQNEAQ (reference sequence). V gave up 1 base and J gave up 2 bases, with 12 bases separating them. The CDR3 totals 15 residues. CDR3 DNA: TGTGCCAGCAGCTTAGGGGGCAGTCTTCCCTACGAGCAGTACTTC. Encoded protein: CASSLGGSLPYEQYF.

Only a few counts were recorded for this clone. This chain's CDR3 is CASSEAGVSYEQYF. Written as DNA, the CDR3 is TGCGCCAGCAGCGAAGCGGGAGTGTCCTACGAGCAGTACTTC. This rearrangement joins TRBV5-1 to TRBJ2-5, with 8 bases fitting TRBD2. Gene TRBJ2-7 matches the end of the DNA better, so the J call may be wrong. There are 14 residues in the CDR3. Looked up from germline, CDR1 is SGHRS and CDR2 is YFSETQ.

The V and J genes are TRBV30 and TRBJ2-1, with TRBD2 matching over 13 bases. J gave up 5 bases and V 1 base, and 5 bases lay outside the gene matches. Germline CDR1 reads GTSNPN; CDR2 reads SVGIG (reference sequence). The CDR3 runs to 16 residues. DNA for the CDR3: TGTGCCTGGAGTGGACTAGCGGGAGGCGCCGACAATGAGCAGTTCTTC. Translation gives CAWSGLAGGADNEQFF.

The chain recombines TRBV7-3 with TRBJ2-1; the match to TRBD1 covers 8 bases. The trim removed 4 bases at V and 0 bases at J, leaving 5 bases unmatched. CDR1 and CDR2 from the germline V gene are SGHTA and FQGTGA. CDR3 size: 16 residues. In DNA, the CDR3 is TGTGCCAGCAGCTCCGGGACAGGAAGCTCCTACAATGAGCAGTTCTTC. This gives the protein CASSSGTGSSYNEQFF.

This chain connects TRBV10-3 to TRBJ2-3, with a tentative D call TRBD1 (5 bases). Trimming left V 2 bases short and J 6 bases short, with 9 bases between. The CDR3 is 13 residues long. CDR1 ENHRY and CDR2 SYGVKD come from the germline V gene. This chain's CDR3 is CAISEPNRDTQYF. CDR3 DNA: TGTGCCATCAGTGAGCCCAACAGGGATACGCAGTATTTT.

The chain couples TRBV19 to TRBJ2-1, with D tentatively TRBD1 (7 bases). Trimming shortened V by 7 bases and J by 0 bases, and 16 bases separated the two germline ends. CDR3 length: 16 residues. Germline CDR1 LNHDA, CDR2 SQIVND (reference sequence). The CDR3 sequence: CASKGRDRSSYNEQFF. CDR3 nucleotides: TGTGCCAGTAAAGGGCGGGACAGAAGCTCCTACAATGAGCAGTTCTTC.

For the CDR3, the DNA is TGTGCCAGCAGTTTTTTAAACACTGAAGCTTTCTTT. Translating gives CASSFLNTEAFF. The chain links TRBV28 to TRBJ1-1; D unresolved. The V gene lost 3 bases and the J gene lost 2 bases, with 4 bases spanning the gap. The CDR3 loop spans 12 amino acids. The V gene's germline CDR1 is MDHEN and CDR2 SYDVKM.

This clone has a handful of counts. The chain is built from TRBV6-1 and TRBJ2-7; the match to TRBD2 covers 10 bases. The germline V gene has CDR1 MNHNS and CDR2 SASEGT. The CDR3 totals 15 residues. V lost 6 bases and J lost 4; bases outside the gene matches: 9. CDR3 sequence reads: CASSFGLAAEYEQYF. For the CDR3, the DNA is TGTGCCAGCAGCTTCGGACTAGCGGCCGAATACGAGCAGTACTTC.

The rearrangement uses TRBV6-5 and TRBJ2-5, with 8 bases fitting TRBD2. The DNA end is more similar to TRBJ2-7, so the J call may be wrong. The CDR3 sequence is 13 residues long. CDR1 and CDR2 (germline): MNHEY, SVGAGI. The CDR3 DNA sequence: TGTGCCAGCAGAACTAGCGGTCCCTACGAGCAGTACTTC. Its translation: CASRTSGPYEQYF.

The V and J genes are TRBV12-5 and TRBJ1-1, with a weak D call TRBD1 (5 bases). Trimming cost V 1 base and J 0 bases, with 6 bases left between them. There are 14 residues in the CDR3. Germline V gene data show CDR1 as LGHNT and CDR2 as FRNRAP. This CDR3 reads CASGLETVNTEAFF. In nucleotides, the CDR3 is TGTGCTAGTGGTTTGGAGACAGTGAACACTGAAGCTTTCTTT.

The V call is TRBV6-1, the J call TRBJ1-3, with D uncertain. Trimming pared 1 base from V and 1 base from J, leaving 8 bases between. This CDR3 has 15 amino acids. The germline V gene encodes CDR1 MNHNS and CDR2 SASEGT. CDR3 coding DNA: TGTGCCAGCAGTGAAGGGGCAGTTTCTGGAAACACCATATATTTT. This translates into CASSEGAVSGNTIYF.

The gene calls are TRBV7-8 and TRBJ2-7; D is possibly TRBD2 (6 bases). Trimming left V 5 bases short and J 5 bases short, with 19 bases between. In germline, CDR1 is SGHVS, CDR2 FQNEAQ. The CDR3 consists of 15 residues. Here the CDR3 DNA reads TGTGCCAGCAGCCGGGCGGGGAGCGGTAACCACGAGCAGTACTTC. Translating it yields CASSRAGSGNHEQYF.

This clone has only one observation. The chain has TRBV7-2 and TRBJ1-4; a weak D match, TRBD1 (6 bases). The germline gives CDR1 SGHTA, CDR2 FQGNSA. CDR3 size: 14 residues. Trimming cost V 5 bases and J 7 bases, with 14 bases left between them. The CDR3 DNA is TGTGCCAGCAGCCCCACCAGGGGTGGTGAAAAACTGTTTTTT. Translated: CASSPTRGGEKLFF.

To note about this clone: This sample also contains other DNA sequences that code for the same CDR3. V usage is TRBV5-4 and J usage is TRBJ1-2; D is perhaps TRBD1 (6 bases). The CDR3 extends over 16 amino acids. The V and J ends lost 0 bases and 3 bases respectively, with 15 bases between them. CDR1 and CDR2 from the germline V gene are SGHNT and YYREEE (reference sequence). The CDR3 sequence: CASSLAGGGLDYGYTF. The CDR3 DNA follows: TGTGCCAGCAGCTTGGCCGGGGGGGGCCTCGACTATGGCTACACCTTC.

As DNA, the CDR3 is TGTGCCAGCAGCGTACAGCAGGCGAACTCTGGAAACACCATATATTTT. Its translation is CASSVQQANSGNTIYF. The chain couples TRBV9 to TRBJ1-3; no clear D gene. V was cut by 1 base and J by 0 bases, with 11 bases left in between. The CDR3 is 16 amino acids. Germline lookup yields CDR1 SGDLS and CDR2 YYNGEE.

The chain couples TRBV7-2 to TRBJ2-6, with 10 bases fitting TRBD1. After removal of 0 bases from V and 2 bases from J, the junction contained 4 bases not matched to a gene. The CDR3 runs 18 residues. CDR1 SGHTA and CDR2 FQGNSA come from the germline V gene. The CDR3 DNA is TGTGCCAGCAGCTTAGCCGGACAGGGGGAGGCTGGGGCCAACGTCCTGACTTTC. This encodes CASSLAGQGEAGANVLTF.